These T cell receptor beta chains were read from a single sample in a study of cytomegalovirus exposure and HLA in healthy donors. TCRdb's copy holds only in-frame clones and misses some; the assay was immunoSEQ multiplex PCR. The profile shows 150,000 to 200,000 clones, just under 85% of them singletons. Source material: PBMCs. The source of these receptors is a man aged 25-45 years in good health and CMV-seropositive. Both conserved end residues are part of each CDR3. The order of the fields is clone size, V gene, D gene, J gene, CDR3 DNA, CDR3 protein. The D gene is left open where the match is weak. Not every row has a clone size; where given, it reads once, few, many or a size class.

once	TRBV6-5	-	TRBJ1-3	TGTGCCAGCAGTTACTCGTCGGGACTTACTGGAAACACCATATATTTT	CASSYSSGLTGNTIYF
-	TRBV7-8	TRBD1	TRBJ1-5	TGTGCCAGCAGCTCCTGGGACAGAAGCAATCAGCCCCAGCATTTT	CASSSWDRSNQPQHF
-	TRBV7-3	-	TRBJ1-2	TGTGCCAGCAGCTCAGGGACGCCGCGGGACTACACCTTC	CASSSGTPRDYTF
-	TRBV5-1	TRBD1	TRBJ1-4	TGCGCCAGCAGCTTGTCGGGACAGCAAAATGAAAAACTGTTTTTT	CASSLSGQQNEKLFF
-	TRBV11-2	-	TRBJ1-2	TGTGCCAGCAGCTGGGCGGGGGGTAACTATGGCTACACCTTC	CASSWAGGNYGYTF
few	TRBV10-2	TRBD2	TRBJ2-2	TGCGCCAGCAGGTCCGGGACTAGTCCCACCGGGGAGCTGTTTTTT	CASRSGTSPTGELFF
-	TRBV19	TRBD1	TRBJ1-1	TGTGCCAGTAGTGCCAAGACAGGGGGTCACACTGAAGCTTTCTTT	CASSAKTGGHTEAFF
few	TRBV7-2	-	TRBJ1-2	TGTGCCAAATTACTTAGGCGACAGCAGGGATCCTATGGCTACACCTTC	CAKLLRRQQGSYGYTF
-	TRBV9	-	TRBJ1-2	TGTGCCAGCAGCACTCGGAACTATGGCTACACCTTC	CASSTRNYGYTF
-	TRBV5-5	-	TRBJ1-2	TGTGCCAGCAGCTTGGAGTTACCGGGGAACTATGGCTACACCTTC	CASSLELPGNYGYTF
-	TRBV5-1	TRBD2	TRBJ2-7	TGCGCCAGCAGCTCCGGGACTAGCGGTAGCGAGCAGTACTTC	CASSSGTSGSEQYF
-	TRBV5-4	-	TRBJ1-3	TGTGCCAGCAGCTATGGTAGGAGGACGGAGCAAAGCCTAGGAAACACCATATATTTT	CASSYGRRTEQSLGNTIYF
-	TRBV7-9	-	TRBJ1-2	TGTGCCAGCAGCACAGGGTTGGCCTATGGCTACACCTTC	CASSTGLAYGYTF
-	TRBV7-8	TRBD1	TRBJ1-5	TGTGCCAGCAGCTCCCTCACAGGGGGCAATCAGCCCCAGCATTTT	CASSSLTGGNQPQHF
-	TRBV19	TRBD1	TRBJ2-7	TGTGCCAGTAGGAGGGCAGGAACAGGGGGTGGCTACGAGCAGTACTTC	CASRRAGTGGGYEQYF
-	TRBV9	TRBD2	TRBJ2-5	TGTGCCAGCAGCGTAGCAACCCGAACTAGCGGGGGGGTGCAAGAGACCCAGTACTTC	CASSVATRTSGGVQETQYF
-	TRBV6-1	TRBD1	TRBJ1-5	TGTGCCAGCCGGGACAGGAGCAATCAGCCCCAGCATTTT	CASRDRSNQPQHF
-	TRBV29-1	TRBD1	TRBJ1-2	TGCAGCGTCGGACAGGGGCAGGACTATGGCTACACCTTC	CSVGQGQDYGYTF
-	TRBV7-7	-	TRBJ2-5	TGTGCTAGCAGCTTCTGGACAAATGAAGAGACCCAGTACTTC	CASSFWTNEETQYF
-	TRBV6-5	-	TRBJ1-1	TGTGCCAGCAGGATTAAACAGCACATGAACACTGAAGCTTTCTTT	CASRIKQHMNTEAFF
-	TRBV19	-	TRBJ1-6	TGTGCCAGTAGTTACGGTAGCAGTTCACCCCTCCACTTT	CASSYGSSSPLHF
once	TRBV9	-	TRBJ2-7	TGTGCCAGCAGCCCTACGGGGTGGGGGGTCTTGGAGCAGTACTTC	CASSPTGWGVLEQYF
-	TRBV6-5	TRBD1	TRBJ2-2	TGTGCCAGCAGTTACTACAGGGGGAATTCCGGGGAGCTGTTTTTT	CASSYYRGNSGELFF
-	TRBV27	-	TRBJ2-2	TGTGCCAGCAGTGGCAGGGGGGAAGGCGGGGAGCTGTTTTTT	CASSGRGEGGELFF
-	TRBV7-2	-	TRBJ2-7	TGTGCCAGCAGCTACTACAGGGGGGGCTCCTACGAGCAGTACTTC	CASSYYRGGSYEQYF
-	TRBV27	TRBD2	TRBJ2-3	TGTGCCAGCACCACCCGGGCTCGGGGGGTACCCGATACGCAGTATTTT	CASTTRARGVPDTQYF
-	TRBV13	-	TRBJ2-3	TGTGCCAGCAGCTTCGGAAGGGGGACAGATACGCAGTATTTT	CASSFGRGTDTQYF
-	TRBV11-3	TRBD2	TRBJ2-5	TGTGCCAGCAGCCAACATAGCGGGGGCCTCGACGGGACCCAGTACTTC	CASSQHSGGLDGTQYF
-	TRBV15	-	TRBJ1-3	TGTGCCACCAGCCCGGGACAAGACTTCTCTGGAAACACCATATATTTT	CATSPGQDFSGNTIYF
-	TRBV7-9	TRBD1	TRBJ2-1	TGTGCCAGCAGCACCGGGACAGGGTACAATGAGCAGTTCTTC	CASSTGTGYNEQFF
once	TRBV2	TRBD2	TRBJ2-5	TGTGCCAGCAGTCCTGGACTAGAAGAGACCCAGTACTTC	CASSPGLEETQYF
once	TRBV27	-	TRBJ1-2	TGTGCCAGCAGCCCTACAGGGTCCTATGGCTACACCTTC	CASSPTGSYGYTF
-	TRBV7-2	TRBD1	TRBJ1-2	TGTGCCAGCAGCTCTTCAGGGGGACAGGGAATCTATGGCTACACCTTC	CASSSSGGQGIYGYTF
-	TRBV5-1	-	TRBJ2-5	TGCGCCAGCAGCTCCACTTTGGAGACCCAGTACTTC	CASSSTLETQYF
-	TRBV5-1	-	TRBJ1-6	TGCGCCAGCAGCTCAGACAGTCGCGTCAGCTCCTATAATTCACCCCTCCACTTT	CASSSDSRVSSYNSPLHF
-	TRBV4-3	TRBD1	TRBJ1-1	TGCGCCAGCAGCCAGGCGGATAGGGGGCGCGTCGGGGTTTCTGAAGCTTTCTTT	CASSQADRGRVGVSEAFF
-	TRBV6-5	-	TRBJ1-1	TGTGCCAGCAGTGCCCTCCCGGAGGGCGAGGCTGAAGCTTTCTTT	CASSALPEGEAEAFF
-	TRBV28	TRBD1	TRBJ2-2	TGTGCCAGCAGGGAACAGGGGGCGCCCGGGGAGCTGTTTTTT	CASREQGAPGELFF